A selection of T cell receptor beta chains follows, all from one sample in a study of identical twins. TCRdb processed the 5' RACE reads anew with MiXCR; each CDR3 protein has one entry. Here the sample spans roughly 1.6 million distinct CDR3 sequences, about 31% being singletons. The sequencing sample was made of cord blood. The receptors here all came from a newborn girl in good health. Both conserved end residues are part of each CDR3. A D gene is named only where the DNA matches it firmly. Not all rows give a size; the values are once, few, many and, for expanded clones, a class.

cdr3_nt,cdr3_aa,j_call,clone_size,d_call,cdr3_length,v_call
TGTGCCAGCAGCTCCTTAATTTTGGGACCCCACTACGAGCAGTACTTC,CASSSLILGPHYEQYF,TRBJ2-7,-,-,16,TRBV7-2
TGTGCCAGCAGCCCCAGGCAGGTACATGAGCAGTACTTC,CASSPRQVHEQYF,TRBJ2-5,-,-,13,TRBV6-2/TRBV6-3
TGCGCCAGCACGGAAGACTCGAGCTCCTACAATGAGCAGTTCTTC,CASTEDSSSYNEQFF,TRBJ2-1,-,-,15,TRBV5-1
TGTGCCAGCAGTTCCTTTGGGAGGCCTTGGGGCAATCAGCCCCAGCATTTT,CASSSFGRPWGNQPQHF,TRBJ1-5,-,-,17,TRBV6-6
TGCAGTGCTAGAGATCCGGACAACTCCTACGAGCAGTACTTC,CSARDPDNSYEQYF,TRBJ2-7,-,-,14,TRBV20-1
TGTGCCAGCAGTTACGGGCAGACAACCGAGCAGTACTTC,CASSYGQTTEQYF,TRBJ2-7,-,-,13,TRBV6-6
TGTGCCAGCAATAGGGCAGGGACTAATGAAAAACTGTTTTTT,CASNRAGTNEKLFF,TRBJ1-4,once,-,14,TRBV27
TGTGCCAGCACCCCTCTGGGGCTGAACACTGAAGCTTTCTTT,CASTPLGLNTEAFF,TRBJ1-1,few,-,14,TRBV12-3/TRBV12-4
TGCGCCAGCAGCTTGTGGGGGGCCAGGAGGAACACTGAAGCTTTCTTT,CASSLWGARRNTEAFF,TRBJ1-1,-,-,16,TRBV5-1
TGCAGCGTTGGGGGGAGGACAGGATTATACGAGCAGTACTTC,CSVGGRTGLYEQYF,TRBJ2-7,-,-,14,TRBV29-1
TGCAGTGCAACAGGGTCCCATGAGCAGTTCTTC,CSATGSHEQFF,TRBJ2-1,few,-,11,TRBV20-1
TGTGCCAGCAGCCAAGATGTAACTAGCGGGGGCGGGGAGCTGTTTTTT,CASSQDVTSGGGELFF,TRBJ2-2,-,TRBD2,16,TRBV4-2
TGTGCCAGCAGTGAAGGGACAGGGGGATTTTACTATGGCTACACCTTC,CASSEGTGGFYYGYTF,TRBJ1-2,few,TRBD1,16,TRBV2
TGCAGTGCCCGGGGACCAGCCGACTACGAGCAGTACTTC,CSARGPADYEQYF,TRBJ2-7,few,-,13,TRBV20-1
TGCGCCAGCAGCTTGGCCCCAGCGGGAGGGCCCTCAGATACGCAGTATTTT,CASSLAPAGGPSDTQYF,TRBJ2-3,-,TRBD2,17,TRBV5-1
TGTGCCAGCACCAGCGGGCATAACTCCTACAATGAGCAGTTCTTC,CASTSGHNSYNEQFF,TRBJ2-1,many,-,15,TRBV4-2
TGTGCCAGCAGTTTCGGTGCTCGAGGGCGGCTCAATCAGCCCCAGCATTTT,CASSFGARGRLNQPQHF,TRBJ1-5,-,-,17,TRBV28
TGTGCCAGCAGTTACCCTTCAGGACACCCAAAGGCTGGGGCCAACGTCCTGACTTTC,CASSYPSGHPKAGANVLTF,TRBJ2-6,-,-,19,TRBV6-2/TRBV6-3
TGCAGCGTTGAAGGGCAGCAAAACACTGAAGCTTTCTTT,CSVEGQQNTEAFF,TRBJ1-1,few,-,13,TRBV29-1
TGCAGTGCCATTAGCGGGAGGGCCATCGATGAGCAGTTCTTC,CSAISGRAIDEQFF,TRBJ2-1,-,TRBD2,14,TRBV20-1
TGTGCCAGCAGACCCACAGGGATTTCGAGCAATCAGCCCCGGCATTTT,CASRPTGISSNQPRHF,TRBJ1-5,-,-,16,TRBV2
TGTGCCAGCAGCCTCCCAAGGACAGGCCTCACTGAAGCTTTCTTT,CASSLPRTGLTEAFF,TRBJ1-1,-,TRBD1,15,TRBV7-8
TGCAGTGCTAGTCGGGGGGACTACGAGCAGTACTTC,CSASRGDYEQYF,TRBJ2-7,-,TRBD2,12,TRBV20-1
TGTGCCGGACAACAGGGGGAGAACACCGGGGAGCTGTTTTTT,CAGQQGENTGELFF,TRBJ2-2,-,TRBD1,14,TRBV27
TGTGCCAGCAGCCAAGATTCCGGGGGGGATCTCTACAATGAGCAGTTCTTC,CASSQDSGGDLYNEQFF,TRBJ2-1,-,TRBD2,17,TRBV3-1
TGTGCCAGCAGCCAAGCTCGAGGGGGCACAGATACGCAGTATTTT,CASSQARGGTDTQYF,TRBJ2-3,many,-,15,TRBV3-1
TGTGCCAGCAGTTACAGGGCCAAAAACATTCAGTACTTC,CASSYRAKNIQYF,TRBJ2-4,many,-,13,TRBV6-2/TRBV6-3
TGTGCCAGCGGACCCTCGGAGCCCAGCTATGGCTACACCTTC,CASGPSEPSYGYTF,TRBJ1-2,-,-,14,TRBV5-6
TGCAGCGTTGAACGGAGGGGTGGCTACACCTTC,CSVERRGGYTF,TRBJ1-2,few,-,11,TRBV29-1
TGCAGCGTTGCCGAGGGGCCCTATGGCTACACCTTC,CSVAEGPYGYTF,TRBJ1-2,-,-,12,TRBV29-1
TGTGCCAGCAGCCCGGGACTAGGTGTCCGAACCCAGTACTTC,CASSPGLGVRTQYF,TRBJ2-7,-,TRBD2,14,TRBV11-2
TGTGCCAGCAGCTCCAGGGTAGGGTACCAAGAGACCCAGTACTTC,CASSSRVGYQETQYF,TRBJ2-5,-,-,15,TRBV7-9
TGTGCCAGCAGTGAGGTATCGAGATTGACAGATACGCAGTATTTT,CASSEVSRLTDTQYF,TRBJ2-3,many,-,15,TRBV25-1
TGTGCCAGCAGTGACTTGACAGAGTGGGGTCAGCCCCAGCATTTT,CASSDLTEWGQPQHF,TRBJ1-5,-,-,15,TRBV6-4
TGTGCCAGCGCCAGGGTCGGCCGCACAGATACGCAGTATTTT,CASARVGRTDTQYF,TRBJ2-3,-,-,14,TRBV2
TGCAGTGCTAAGGCAACTGCCTACGAGCAGTACTTC,CSAKATAYEQYF,TRBJ2-7,-,-,12,TRBV20-1
TGTGCCAGCAGCTCGGCCTGGCGGGGGAGGAATGAGCAGTTCTTC,CASSSAWRGRNEQFF,TRBJ2-1,-,TRBD2,15,TRBV7-2
TGCAGTGCTAGAGTGGGAGCGGGTCCAGCCTACGAGCAGTACTTC,CSARVGAGPAYEQYF,TRBJ2-7,-,-,15,TRBV20-1
TGCAGTGTAAGTCGGCCAGCGGGGAATGAGCAGTTCTTC,CSVSRPAGNEQFF,TRBJ2-1,-,TRBD2,13,TRBV20-1
TGTGCCAGCAGTGAAGGTCATGAGCAGTTCTTC,CASSEGHEQFF,TRBJ2-1,many,-,11,TRBV2
TGTGCCAGCACCGTCCGGGACAAAGATACGCAGTATTTT,CASTVRDKDTQYF,TRBJ2-3,few,-,13,TRBV28
TGCAGCGGAACTAGCGGGGGGGCAAATGAGCAGTTCTTC,CSGTSGGANEQFF,TRBJ2-1,few,TRBD2,13,TRBV29-1
TGTGCCAGCAGCTCGTACCGGGACAGGGTGGGCACAGATACGCAGTATTTT,CASSSYRDRVGTDTQYF,TRBJ2-3,few,TRBD1,17,TRBV7-2
TGCGCCAGCAGCCAACGGCTAGCGGGTTATACCTCCTACGAGCAGTACTTC,CASSQRLAGYTSYEQYF,TRBJ2-7,few,TRBD2,17,TRBV4-1
TGTGCCACCGGCGGGTCATCCTACGAGCACTACTTC,CATGGSSYEHYF,TRBJ2-7,-,-,12,TRBV3-1
TGTGCTAGTGGTTTCAGGACAGGGGTTCAGCCCCAGCATTTT,CASGFRTGVQPQHF,TRBJ1-5,few,TRBD1,14,TRBV12-5
TGCAGTGCTAGTCTGGTGTCGACTAGCGGGAAGTGGTTGGAGTTCTTC,CSASLVSTSGKWLEFF,TRBJ2-1,-,TRBD2,16,TRBV20-1
TGTGCCAGCAGCCAAGGCGGAAGGCAAGAGACCCAGTACTTC,CASSQGGRQETQYF,TRBJ2-5,many,-,14,TRBV3-1
TGTGCCAGCAGAGTAGCGGGGGGGCCTGACGAGCAGTACTTC,CASRVAGGPDEQYF,TRBJ2-7,-,TRBD2,14,TRBV2
TGCAGCGCACTGTGGGACAGGGAGGTCTTGAACGATGGCTACACCTTC,CSALWDREVLNDGYTF,TRBJ1-2,many,TRBD1,16,TRBV29-1
TGCAGTGCTACGGCCAACCCCGGGGGTGAGCAGTACTTC,CSATANPGGEQYF,TRBJ2-5,-,-,13,TRBV20-1
TGTGCCACCCTGGGGCAGGACCCCGCCAAAAACATTCAGTACTTC,CATLGQDPAKNIQYF,TRBJ2-4,few,-,15,TRBV6-6
TGTGCCAGCAGCCCGGGACGTCAAGATACGCAGTATTTT,CASSPGRQDTQYF,TRBJ2-3,-,-,13,TRBV7-7
TGTGCCAGCAGCGGCGGGGTTGAGAGTGAAAAACTGTTTTTT,CASSGGVESEKLFF,TRBJ1-4,few,-,14,TRBV2
TGTGCCAGCAGCCAAGCGAAAGCGGGAGGGCAGAATGAGCAGTTCTTC,CASSQAKAGGQNEQFF,TRBJ2-1,-,TRBD2,16,TRBV14